What follows are 8 T cell receptor beta chains derived from one specimen sequenced in a study of response to subunit inactivated influenza vaccine. TCRdb called the RT-PCR reads again in MiXCR, with one record for every CDR3 protein. The data hold around 470,000 distinct CDR3 sequences, with approximately 7.8% observed a single time. Sequenced material: PBMCs from blood, taken roughly 24 months after vaccination. Every receptor here comes from a man in his fifties or sixties who received an inactivated influenza vaccine.

CDR3 bases: TGTGCCAGCAGTGAAGGATTTCTGACTACGAGCTCCTACAATGAGCAGTTCTTC. Translation gives CASSEGFLTTSSYNEQFF. V gene TRBV2 combines with J gene TRBJ2-1; a possible D gene is TRBD2 (5 bases). Germline lookup yields CDR1 SNHLY and CDR2 FYNNEI. The CDR3 totals 18 residues. Trimming stripped 1 base from V and 0 bases from J, with 16 bases between.

V and J are TRBV3-1 and TRBJ2-5; no reliable D call. Deletions cut 1 base from V and 0 bases from J, with 6 bases between. The length of the CDR3 is 14 residues. The V gene's germline CDR1 is LGHDT and CDR2 YNNKEL (reference sequence). This chain's CDR3 is CASSQAVNQETQYF. In DNA form, the CDR3 reads TGTGCCAGCAGCCAAGCGGTCAACCAAGAGACCCAGTACTTC.

This clonotype was found many times. The CDR3 region is CASKTRVSTEAFF. The CDR3 DNA is TGTGCCAGCAAAACCAGGGTGAGCACTGAAGCTTTCTTT. V and J are TRBV12-3 or TRBV12-4 and TRBJ1-1, with D possibly TRBD1 on 5 matching bases. The V end was cut by 7 bases, the J end by 4 bases, with 13 bases between. The CDR3 is 13 amino acids.

This clonotype was observed at least ten times. This sequence joins TRBV6-1 and TRBJ2-3, with 7 nucleotides matching TRBD2. Germline-derived CDR1 and CDR2 are MNHNS and SASEGT. The CDR3 runs to 14 residues. V was clipped by 6 bases and J by 1 base; unmatched bases: 4. CDR3 sequence: CASRVSGGTDTQYF. CDR3 sequence (DNA): TGTGCCAGCAGAGTGAGCGGGGGCACAGATACGCAGTATTTT.

The table lists this clonotype with a few counts. The CDR3 sequence: CASSLAVRGIREQYF. In DNA, the CDR3 is TGTGCCAGCAGCTTAGCGGTCAGGGGTATACGGGAACAGTACTTC. The chain has TRBV7-9 and TRBJ2-7, with a tentative D call TRBD1 (6 bases). Germline assignment: CDR1 SEHNR and CDR2 FQNEAQ (reference sequence). This CDR3 is built from 15 residues. V lost 0 bases, J lost 10 bases, and 19 bases lay in between.

The sample holds a few counts of this clonotype. The V and J genes are TRBV12-3 or TRBV12-4 and TRBJ1-5, with D unclear. The V and J ends lost 6 bases and 4 bases respectively, with 10 bases between them. The CDR3 totals 13 residues. CDR3 bases: TGTGCCAGCAGCTCGGGAGTAAATCAGCCCCAGCATTTT. It codes for CASSSGVNQPQHF.

The sample holds a few counts of this clonotype. The chain has TRBV7-9 and TRBJ2-5, with 10 bases fitting TRBD1. This CDR3 has 16 amino acids. Germline V gene sequence: CDR1 SEHNR, CDR2 FQNEAQ (reference sequence). Trimming took 5 bases from V and 1 from J; bases not matched to a gene: 7. Here the CDR3 DNA reads TGTGCCAGCAGCCATCGGGGACAGGGGCCCCAAGAGACCCAGTACTTC. It yields the protein CASSHRGQGPQETQYF.

The V call is TRBV12-3 or TRBV12-4, the J call TRBJ2-1; D remains unclear. The CDR3 spans 15 residues. The germline V and J ends were trimmed by 5 bases and 3 bases, with 14 bases remaining between them. This CDR3 reads CASSPPVAGYNEQFF. The CDR3 nucleotides read TGTGCCAGCAGTCCCCCCGTAGCAGGCTACAATGAGCAGTTCTTC.